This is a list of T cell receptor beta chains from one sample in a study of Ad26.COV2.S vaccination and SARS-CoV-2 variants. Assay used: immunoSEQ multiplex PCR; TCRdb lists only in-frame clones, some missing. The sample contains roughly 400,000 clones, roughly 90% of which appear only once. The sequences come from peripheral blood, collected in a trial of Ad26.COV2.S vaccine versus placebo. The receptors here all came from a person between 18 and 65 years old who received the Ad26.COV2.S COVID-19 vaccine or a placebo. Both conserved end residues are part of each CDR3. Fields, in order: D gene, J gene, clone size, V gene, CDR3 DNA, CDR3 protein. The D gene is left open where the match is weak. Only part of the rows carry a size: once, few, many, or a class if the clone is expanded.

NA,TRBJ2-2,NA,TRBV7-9,TGTGCCAGCAGCTCCGGGACGGGGCTTGGCGGGGAGCTGTTTTTT,CASSSGTGLGGELFF
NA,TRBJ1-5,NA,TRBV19,TGTGCCAGTAGTATAGATCTAGCAGGGGCAAATCAGCCCCAGCATTTT,CASSIDLAGANQPQHF
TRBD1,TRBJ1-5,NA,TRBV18,TGTGCCAGCTCACCACCGGGACAGGCCAATCAGCCCCAGCATTTT,CASSPPGQANQPQHF
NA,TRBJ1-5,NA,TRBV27,TGTGCCAGCAGTTCCCTCGCAGGAAATCAGCCCCAGCATTTT,CASSSLAGNQPQHF
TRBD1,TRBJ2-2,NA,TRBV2,TGTGCCAGCAGTGGCCAGCGGACAGGGGGTCGGGAGCTGTTTTTT,CASSGQRTGGRELFF
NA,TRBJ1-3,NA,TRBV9,TGTGCCAGCGCCCGAGCTAAATTTTTCGGGGCGTCTGGAAACACCATATATTTT,CASARAKFFGASGNTIYF
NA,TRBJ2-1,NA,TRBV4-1,TGCGCCAGCAGCCAAGATCCGGTTAGCGACATTGCGAACAATGAGCAGTTCTTC,CASSQDPVSDIANNEQFF
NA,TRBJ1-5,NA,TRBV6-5,TGTGCCAGCAGGGGAAGTGATAGCAATCAGCCCCAGCATTTT,CASRGSDSNQPQHF
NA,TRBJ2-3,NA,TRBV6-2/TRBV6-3,TGTGCCAGCAGTTACTCCGAGGAATCGGATACGCAGTATTTT,CASSYSEESDTQYF
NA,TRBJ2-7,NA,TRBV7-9,TGTGCCAGCAGCTCTGGTCTACAGGTTCGGGAGCAGTACTTC,CASSSGLQVREQYF
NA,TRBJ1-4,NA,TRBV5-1,TGCGCCAGCAGCTTGGCACCTCCAACTAATGAAAAACTGTTTTTT,CASSLAPPTNEKLFF
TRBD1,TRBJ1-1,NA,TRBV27,TGTGCCAGCAGTTTATACAGGGGAGTGAACACTGAAGCTTTCTTT,CASSLYRGVNTEAFF
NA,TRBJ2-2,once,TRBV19,TGTGCCAGTAGTTGGTCGAACACCGGGGAGCTGTTTTTT,CASSWSNTGELFF
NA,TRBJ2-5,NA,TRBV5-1,TGCGCCAGCAGCGATGGTGTGGGGGCCGAGACCCAGTACTTC,CASSDGVGAETQYF
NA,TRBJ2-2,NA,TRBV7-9,TGTGGCTCAGGCGGGGGCCAGGGAAGCACCGGGGAGCTGTTTTTT,CGSGGGQGSTGELFF
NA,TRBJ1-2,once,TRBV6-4,TGTGCCAGCAGTGACTCGGCAGGAGCAAACTATGGCTACACCTTC,CASSDSAGANYGYTF
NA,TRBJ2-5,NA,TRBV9,TGTGCCAGCAGCGCGGGAGTGTACCAAGAGACCCAGTACTTC,CASSAGVYQETQYF
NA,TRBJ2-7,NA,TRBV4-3,TGCGCCAGCAGCCAAGTTCAGGGCTACGAGCAGTACTTC,CASSQVQGYEQYF
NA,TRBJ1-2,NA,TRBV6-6,TGTGCCAGCAGTGATCCAGAAAACTATGGCTACACCTTC,CASSDPENYGYTF
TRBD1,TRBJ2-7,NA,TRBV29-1,TGCAGCGTGGCGACAGGGTACGAGCAGTACTTC,CSVATGYEQYF
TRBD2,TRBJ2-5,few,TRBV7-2,TGTGCCAGCAGCCGGGGGCTAGCGGGGGCCAGGGAGACCCAGTACTTC,CASSRGLAGARETQYF
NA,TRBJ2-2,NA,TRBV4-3,TGCGCCAGCAGCCAAGAGAAAGTGTTCGGGGGATATGGCACCGGGGAGCTGTTTTTT,CASSQEKVFGGYGTGELFF